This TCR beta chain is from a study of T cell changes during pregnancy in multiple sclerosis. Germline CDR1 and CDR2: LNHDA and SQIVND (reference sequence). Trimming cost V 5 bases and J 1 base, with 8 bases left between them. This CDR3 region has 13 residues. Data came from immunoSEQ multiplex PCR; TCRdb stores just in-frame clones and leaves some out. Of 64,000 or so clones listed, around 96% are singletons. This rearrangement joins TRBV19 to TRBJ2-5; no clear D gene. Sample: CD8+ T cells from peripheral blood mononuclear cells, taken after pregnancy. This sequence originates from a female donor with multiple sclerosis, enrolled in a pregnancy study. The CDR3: CASSHRSQETQYF. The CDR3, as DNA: TGTGCCAGTAGTCACCGTAGCCAAGAGACCCAGTACTTC.